Ten or more counts support the clone carrying this TCR beta chain. Time point denoted: persistent/refractory GD, antithyroid drugs over 5 years with positive TRAb. The TCR library was prepared using RNA isolated from PBMCs. Libraries of TCR beta came from iRepertoire HTBI primers plus Arm-PCR of CDR3 regions. TCRdb redid the calling of the multiplex PCR reads with MiXCR, one entry per CDR3 protein. The sample holds roughly 500,000 distinct CDR3 sequences, 20% to 25% seen once. This sample stems from a study of regulatory T cells in long-lasting Graves disease. The germline gives CDR1 DFQATT, CDR2 SNEGSKA (reference sequence). The CDR3 has 14 amino acids. V was shortened by 0 bases and J by 7 bases, with 13 bases between the two germline ends.

Here the sequenced sample was peripheral blood mononuclear cells (PBMCs), taken when the disease was refractory, from a patient treated with antithyroid drugs. The chain links TRBV20-1 to TRBJ1-5; D uncertain. This clonotype was sampled from a female donor with Graves disease. CDR3: CSARDQLGGQPQHF. The CDR3 nucleotides are TGCAGTGCTAGAGACCAATTAGGAGGCCAGCCCCAGCATTTT.